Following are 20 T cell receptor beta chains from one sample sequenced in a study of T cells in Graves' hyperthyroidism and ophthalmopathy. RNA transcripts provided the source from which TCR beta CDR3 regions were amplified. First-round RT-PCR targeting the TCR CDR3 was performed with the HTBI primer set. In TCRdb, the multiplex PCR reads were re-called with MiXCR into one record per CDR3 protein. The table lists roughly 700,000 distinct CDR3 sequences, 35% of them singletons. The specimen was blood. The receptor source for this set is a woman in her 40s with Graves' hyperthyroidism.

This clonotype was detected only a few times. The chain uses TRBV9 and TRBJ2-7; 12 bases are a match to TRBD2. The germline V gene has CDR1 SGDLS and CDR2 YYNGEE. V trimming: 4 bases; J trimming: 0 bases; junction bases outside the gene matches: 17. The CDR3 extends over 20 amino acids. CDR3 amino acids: CASSPTSGGWIFGTSYEQYF. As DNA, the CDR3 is TGTGCCAGCAGCCCGACTAGCGGGGGATGGATTTTTGGGACCTCCTACGAGCAGTACTTC. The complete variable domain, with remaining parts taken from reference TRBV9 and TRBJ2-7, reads DSGVTQTPKHLITATGQRVTLRCSPRSGDLSVYWYQQSLDQGLQFLIQYYNGEERAKGNILERFSAQQFPDLHSELNLSSLELGDSALYFCASSPTSGGWIFGTSYEQYFGPGTRLTVT.

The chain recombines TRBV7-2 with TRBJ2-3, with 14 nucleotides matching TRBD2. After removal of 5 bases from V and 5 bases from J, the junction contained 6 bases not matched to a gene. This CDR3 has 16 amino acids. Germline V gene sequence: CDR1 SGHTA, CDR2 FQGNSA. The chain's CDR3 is CASSPGLAGGGDTQYF. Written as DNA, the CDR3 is TGTGCCAGCAGCCCTGGACTAGCGGGAGGTGGAGATACGCAGTATTTT.

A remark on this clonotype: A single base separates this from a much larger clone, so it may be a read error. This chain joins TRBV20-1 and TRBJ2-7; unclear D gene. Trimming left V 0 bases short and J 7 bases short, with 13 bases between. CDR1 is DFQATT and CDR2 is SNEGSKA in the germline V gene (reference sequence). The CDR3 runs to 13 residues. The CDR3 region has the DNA TGCAGTGCTAGAGACCCCCGCGGCTGGGAGCAGTACTTC. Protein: CSARDPRGWEQYF.

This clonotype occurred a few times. The CDR3 spells CASTEGAGRYNSPLHF. The DNA of the CDR3 is TGTGCCAGCACCGAGGGGGCAGGCCGGTATAATTCACCCCTCCACTTT. This chain uses TRBV25-1 with TRBJ1-6; 7 bases match TRBD1. V lost 7 bases and J lost 4; bases outside the gene matches: 10. The germline gives CDR1 MGHDK, CDR2 SYGVNS. The CDR3 spans 16 residues.

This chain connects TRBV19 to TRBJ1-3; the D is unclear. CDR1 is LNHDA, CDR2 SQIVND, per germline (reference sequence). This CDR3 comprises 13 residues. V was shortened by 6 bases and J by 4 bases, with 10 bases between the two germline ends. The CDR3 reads CASRIRAGNTIYF. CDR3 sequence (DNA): TGTGCCAGTAGGATCCGGGCGGGAAACACCATATATTTT.

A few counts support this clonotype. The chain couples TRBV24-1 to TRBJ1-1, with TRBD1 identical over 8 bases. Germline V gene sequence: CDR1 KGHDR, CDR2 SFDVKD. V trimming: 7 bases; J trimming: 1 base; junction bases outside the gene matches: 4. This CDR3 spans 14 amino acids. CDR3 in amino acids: CATRRTGTNTEAFF. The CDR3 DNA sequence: TGTGCCACCAGACGGACAGGGACGAACACTGAAGCTTTCTTT.

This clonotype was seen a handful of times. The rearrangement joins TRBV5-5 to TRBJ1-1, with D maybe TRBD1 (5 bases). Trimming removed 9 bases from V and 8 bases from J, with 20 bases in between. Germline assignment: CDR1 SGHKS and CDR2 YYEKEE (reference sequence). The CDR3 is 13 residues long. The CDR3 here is CATAGTPSGEAFF. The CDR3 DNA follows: TGTGCCACTGCCGGGACCCCTTCTGGCGAAGCTTTCTTT. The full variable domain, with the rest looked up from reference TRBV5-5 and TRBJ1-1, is DAGVTQSPTHLIKTRGQQVTLRCSPISGHKSVSWYQQVLGQGPQFIFQYYEKEERGRGNFPDRFSARQFPNYSSELNVNALLLGDSALYLCATAGTPSGEAFFGQGTRLTVV.

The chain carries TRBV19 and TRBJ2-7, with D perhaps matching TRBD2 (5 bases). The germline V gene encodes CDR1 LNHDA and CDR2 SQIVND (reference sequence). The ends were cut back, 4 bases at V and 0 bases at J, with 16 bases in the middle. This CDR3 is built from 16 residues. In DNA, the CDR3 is TGTGCCAGTAGTAGAGGGATGACACGGACCTCCTACGAGCAGTACTTC. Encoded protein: CASSRGMTRTSYEQYF.

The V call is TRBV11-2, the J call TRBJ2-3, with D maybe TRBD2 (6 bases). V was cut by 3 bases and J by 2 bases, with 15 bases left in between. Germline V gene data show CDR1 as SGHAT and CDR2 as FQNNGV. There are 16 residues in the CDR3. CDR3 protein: CASSFRLGGSTDTQYF. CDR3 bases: TGTGCCAGCAGCTTTAGACTGGGGGGATCCACAGATACGCAGTATTTT.

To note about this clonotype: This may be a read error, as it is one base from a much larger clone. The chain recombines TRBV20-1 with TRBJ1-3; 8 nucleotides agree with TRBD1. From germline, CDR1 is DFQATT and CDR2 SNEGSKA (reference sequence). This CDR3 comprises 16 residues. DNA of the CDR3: TGCAGTGCTACACCGGCTTCGGGACAGGCTGGAGACACCATATATTTT. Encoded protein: CSATPASGQAGDTIYF.

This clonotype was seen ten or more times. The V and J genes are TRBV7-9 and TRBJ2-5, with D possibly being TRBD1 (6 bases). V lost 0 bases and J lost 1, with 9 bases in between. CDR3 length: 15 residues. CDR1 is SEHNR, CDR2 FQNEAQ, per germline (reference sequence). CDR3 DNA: TGTGCCAGCAGCTTAGCGGCAGGGGCCCAAGAGACCCAGTACTTC. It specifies CASSLAAGAQETQYF.

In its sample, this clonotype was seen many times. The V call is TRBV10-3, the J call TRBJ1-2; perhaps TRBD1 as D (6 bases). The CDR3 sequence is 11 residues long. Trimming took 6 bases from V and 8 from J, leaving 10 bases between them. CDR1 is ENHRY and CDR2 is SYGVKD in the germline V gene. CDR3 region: CAISRGRGYTF. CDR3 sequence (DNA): TGTGCCATCAGCAGGGGACGAGGCTACACCTTC.

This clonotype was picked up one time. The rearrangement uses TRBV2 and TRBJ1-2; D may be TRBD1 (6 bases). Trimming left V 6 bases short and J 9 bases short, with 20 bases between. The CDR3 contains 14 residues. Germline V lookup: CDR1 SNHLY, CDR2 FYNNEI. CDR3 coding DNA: TGTGCCAGCAGCGCTGGACAGTCCGGAGGGAGCTACACCTTC. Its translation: CASSAGQSGGSYTF.

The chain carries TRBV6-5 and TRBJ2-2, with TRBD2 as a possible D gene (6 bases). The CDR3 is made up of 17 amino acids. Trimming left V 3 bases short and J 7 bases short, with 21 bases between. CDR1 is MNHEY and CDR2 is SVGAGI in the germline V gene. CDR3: CASSYAPGSSFSGELFF. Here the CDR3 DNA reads TGTGCCAGCAGTTATGCCCCCGGGAGCAGTTTCAGCGGGGAGCTGTTTTTT.

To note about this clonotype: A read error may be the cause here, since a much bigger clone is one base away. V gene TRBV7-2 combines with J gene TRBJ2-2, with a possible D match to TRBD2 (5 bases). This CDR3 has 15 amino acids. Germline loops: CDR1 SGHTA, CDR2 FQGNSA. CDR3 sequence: CASSQERSNTGEPFF. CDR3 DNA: TGCGCCAGCAGCCAAGAACGATCGAACACCGGGGAGCCGTTTTTT.

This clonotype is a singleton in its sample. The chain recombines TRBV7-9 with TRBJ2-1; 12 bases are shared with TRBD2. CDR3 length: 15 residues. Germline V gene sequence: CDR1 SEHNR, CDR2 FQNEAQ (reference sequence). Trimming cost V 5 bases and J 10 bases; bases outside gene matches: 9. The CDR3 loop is CASSTIGTSGLEQFF. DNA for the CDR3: TGTGCCAGCAGCACCATCGGGACTAGCGGGTTGGAGCAGTTCTTC.

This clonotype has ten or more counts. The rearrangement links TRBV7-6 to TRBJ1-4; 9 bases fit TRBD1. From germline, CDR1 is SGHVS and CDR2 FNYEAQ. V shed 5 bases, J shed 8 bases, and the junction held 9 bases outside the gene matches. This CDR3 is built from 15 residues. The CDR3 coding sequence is TGTGCCAGCAGCCCCGGACAGGGGATATTGGAAAAACTGTTTTTT. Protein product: CASSPGQGILEKLFF.

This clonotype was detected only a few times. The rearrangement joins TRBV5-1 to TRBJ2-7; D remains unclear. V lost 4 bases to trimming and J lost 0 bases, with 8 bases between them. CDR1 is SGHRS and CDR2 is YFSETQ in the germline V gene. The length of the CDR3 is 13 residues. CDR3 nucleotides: TGCGCCAGCAGCAGGGTGAACTCCTACGAGCAGTACTTC. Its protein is CASSRVNSYEQYF.

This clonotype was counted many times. CDR3 region: CSAPGQASYEQYF. CDR3 coding DNA: TGCAGTGCTCCTGGACAGGCATCCTACGAGCAGTACTTC. The chain carries TRBV20-1 and TRBJ2-7, with 7 nucleotides matching TRBD1. The V segment lost 5 bases and the J segment 1 base; nucleotides outside the gene matches: 5. The CDR3 sequence is 13 residues long. Germline V CDR1 and CDR2: DFQATT, SNEGSKA (reference sequence).

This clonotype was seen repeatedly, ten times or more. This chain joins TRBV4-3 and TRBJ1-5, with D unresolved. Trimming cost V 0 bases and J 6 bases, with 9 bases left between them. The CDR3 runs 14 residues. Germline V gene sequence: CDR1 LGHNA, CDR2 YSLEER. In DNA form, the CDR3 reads TGCGCCAGCAGCCAAGATTGGGTGGGTCAGCCCCAGCATTTT. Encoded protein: CASSQDWVGQPQHF.